The 18 T cell receptor beta chains below all came from one sample that was sequenced in a study of technical replicates of blood from several donors (TCRdb year 2017). The method behind the library was the immunoSEQ multiplex PCR assay. This immuneACCESS table, as held by TCRdb, lists in-frame sequences with V and J called but not all clones. Of the missing ones, under half trace to an unresolved V gene in checked studies; the others have no known cause. Present in this sample are roughly 14,000 clones, about 82% of which were seen just once. 12% of the sample rests with the top ten. Sequencing was carried out using PBMCs. The receptors were gathered from a human donor in good health.

The chain links TRBV28 to TRBJ1-2; D is uncertain. The CDR3 covers 15 residues. Germline CDR1 is MDHEN and CDR2 is SYDVKM. V was cut by 1 base and J by 5 bases, with 14 bases left in between. CDR3 DNA sequence: TGTGCCAGCAGTTTATTGGCCCCCGCGGGATATGGCTACACCTTC. Translated: CASSLLAPAGYGYTF.

The chain has TRBV7-3 and TRBJ2-7; TRBD2 aligns across 11 bases. This CDR3 has 15 amino acids. V lost 0 bases, J lost 6 bases, and 4 bases stayed unmatched. Germline values: CDR1 SGHTA, CDR2 FQGTGA. The CDR3 is CASSLTTSGSLEQYF. The CDR3 DNA sequence: TGTGCCAGCAGCTTAACTACTAGCGGGAGTCTCGAGCAGTACTTC.

The J gene is TRBJ2-5, the V gene TRBV6-5; 10 positions match TRBD2. Germline values: CDR1 MNHEY, CDR2 SVGAGI. The length of the CDR3 is 15 residues. J gave up 4 bases and V 5 bases, and 7 bases lay outside the gene matches. The CDR3 region is CASSLAGEGSETQYF. The CDR3 nucleotides read TGTGCCAGCAGTCTAGCGGGAGAGGGGTCAGAGACCCAGTACTTC.

This rearrangement joins TRBV7-9 to TRBJ2-7; D not certain. The V end was cut by 3 bases, the J end by 6 bases, with 15 bases between. Germline loops: CDR1 SEHNR, CDR2 FQNEAQ (reference sequence). The CDR3 runs to 14 residues. CDR3 protein: CASSFGSAPLEQYF. For the CDR3, the DNA is TGTGCCAGCAGCTTCGGAAGCGCCCCCCTCGAGCAGTACTTC.

The V and J genes are TRBV2 and TRBJ1-1, with D possibly being TRBD1 (6 bases). The germline CDR1 and CDR2 sequences are SNHLY and FYNNEI. The CDR3 sequence is 15 residues long. Trimming took off 3 bases at V and 5 bases at J, with 16 bases between the two ends. CDR3 nucleotides: TGTGCCAGCAGTGATCTTACACAGGGTAGGACTGAAGCTTTCTTT. Translation: CASSDLTQGRTEAFF.

The rearrangement uses TRBV6-5 and TRBJ1-1; unclear D gene. Trimming pared 2 bases from V and 7 bases from J, leaving 5 bases between. The CDR3 runs 11 residues. From germline, CDR1 is MNHEY and CDR2 SVGAGI. The DNA for the CDR3 is TGTGCCAGCAGTTACGCGGATGAAGCTTTCTTT. It codes for CASSYADEAFF.

The rearrangement links TRBV2 to TRBJ2-7; no firm D call. The ends were cut back, 0 bases at V and 1 base at J, with 10 bases in the middle. In germline, CDR1 is SNHLY, CDR2 FYNNEI. The CDR3 totals 15 residues. This chain's CDR3 is CASSEAGDVSYEQYF. CDR3 in DNA: TGTGCCAGCAGTGAAGCCGGAGATGTATCCTACGAGCAGTACTTC.

In DNA, the CDR3 is TGTGCCAGCAGTGAGGGGCGGGAGGGCTGGGAGACCCAGTACTTC. Translated, it gives CASSEGREGWETQYF. The chain links TRBV6-1 to TRBJ2-5; TRBD2 agrees at 9 bases. Germline assignment: CDR1 MNHNS and CDR2 SASEGT. The CDR3 is 15 amino acids. V lost 3 bases to trimming and J lost 5 bases; unmatched junction nucleotides: 7.

V usage is TRBV18 and J usage is TRBJ2-7, with D possibly matching TRBD2 (6 bases). Germline CDR1 KGHSH, CDR2 LQKENI. V lost 2 bases and J lost 1, with 15 bases in between. The CDR3 totals 16 residues. CDR3 DNA sequence: TGTGCCAGCTCACCAGTAGAGCCAGGGACTTCCTACGAGCAGTACTTC. The encoded protein is CASSPVEPGTSYEQYF.

V and J are TRBV28 and TRBJ2-3; TRBD2 matches at 7 bases. The CDR3 sequence is 14 residues long. Germline V lookup: CDR1 MDHEN, CDR2 SYDVKM. The V segment lost 8 bases and the J segment 5 bases; nucleotides outside the gene matches: 10. CDR3 loop: CASLGAGAVDTQYF. The CDR3 DNA follows: TGTGCCAGCCTAGGGGCGGGAGCCGTAGATACGCAGTATTTT.

The rearrangement uses TRBV11-2 and TRBJ2-7; 9 nucleotides align to TRBD2. Germline V lookup: CDR1 SGHAT, CDR2 FQNNGV. The CDR3 is made up of 13 amino acids. V trimming: 6 bases; J trimming: 7 bases; junction bases outside the gene matches: 7. The CDR3 nucleotides read TGTGCCAGCAGTGTTAGCGGGAGTTGGGAGCAGTACTTC. It yields the protein CASSVSGSWEQYF.

This clone was recorded only once. The CDR3 sequence: CASSLITFASIDEQFF. In DNA form, the CDR3 reads TGTGCCAGCAGTCTAATTACGTTCGCGTCTATCGATGAGCAGTTCTTC. The V and J genes are TRBV27 and TRBJ2-1, with D unclear. The ends were cut back, 5 bases at V and 8 bases at J, with 22 bases in the middle. The germline V gene has CDR1 MNHEY and CDR2 SMNVEV (reference sequence). The CDR3 runs 16 residues.

The gene calls are TRBV18 and TRBJ1-2, with D tentatively TRBD1 (6 bases). CDR1 and CDR2 from the germline V gene are KGHSH and LQKENI. This CDR3 is built from 15 residues. V lost 0 bases and J lost 4, with 12 bases in between. The CDR3 coding sequence is TGTGCCAGCTCACCACCTCAGGGGTTCCTCTATGGCTACACCTTC. This sequence encodes CASSPPQGFLYGYTF.

The chain couples TRBV27 to TRBJ1-5, with 9 bases matching TRBD1. The V segment lost 10 bases and the J segment 1 base; nucleotides outside the gene matches: 11. In germline, CDR1 is MNHEY, CDR2 SMNVEV (reference sequence). The CDR3 has 16 residues. This chain's CDR3 is CATGVGTGQSNQPQHF. For the CDR3, the DNA is TGTGCCACCGGGGTGGGGACAGGGCAAAGCAATCAGCCCCAGCATTTT.

This chain connects TRBV21-1 to TRBJ2-7; TRBD1 is the table's D call and was not checked against the DNA. TRBV21-1 is deemed a pseudogene. CDR3 length: 20 residues. CDR3 DNA sequence: TGTGCCAGCAGCAACGCCGCACTGCCCCACTGGGGACAGCCGACCTACGAGCAGTACTTC. Translated: CASSNAALPHWGQPTYEQYF.

The chain employs TRBV28 and TRBJ2-7; no clear D gene. The CDR3 totals 12 residues. The germline CDR1 and CDR2 sequences are MDHEN and SYDVKM. V was cut by 4 bases and J by 7 bases, with 11 bases left in between. CDR3 coding DNA: TGTGCCAGCAGTTCAAGTCCCAGGGAGCAGTACTTC. This codes for CASSSSPREQYF.

V usage is TRBV2 and J usage is TRBJ2-1, with D possibly matching TRBD2 (6 bases). The germline V and J ends were trimmed by 2 bases and 10 bases, with 21 bases remaining between them. Germline V gene data show CDR1 as SNHLY and CDR2 as FYNNEI. The CDR3 totals 16 residues. The CDR3 nucleotides read TGTGCCAGCAGTGAAAGCGGACTGATTATAGCGGAGGAGCAGTTCTTC. Amino acids: CASSESGLIIAEEQFF.

This clone was counted between two and nine times. The chain carries TRBV9 and TRBJ1-1, with D hard to call. This CDR3 is built from 16 residues. V lost 0 bases, J lost 1 base, and 13 bases lay in between. Looked up from germline, CDR1 is SGDLS and CDR2 is YYNGEE. DNA for the CDR3: TGTGCCAGCAGCGTAGGTCTGCGGGCGACGAACACTGAAGCTTTCTTT. Translating it yields CASSVGLRATNTEAFF.